This T cell receptor (beta chain) was sequenced for a study of CD8 T cells in Susac syndrome. Random hexamers primed reverse transcription of about 0.45 to 1 ug RNA. With immunoSEQ multiplex PCR, TCR beta CDR3 was amplified across 54 Vbeta and 13 Jbeta. TCRdb analysed the immunoSEQ multiplex PCR reads with MiXCR anew, one entry per CDR3 protein. The sample yields over 95,000 distinct CDR3 sequences, 85% to 95% seen once. With V trimmed by 4 bases and J by 5 bases, 14 bases remained unmatched. The CDR3 extends over 16 amino acids. Sequencing of TCR beta, carried out with a high-throughput approach, was applied to CD8+ and CD4+ T cells from the blood. Age- and sex-matched healthy donors served as the control group. About this clonotype: The antigen is unknown.

General study findings and limits: As the study acknowledged, the number of individuals who were part of its TCR sequencing and HLA analysis was relatively small.

What was sequenced was CD8+ T cells from PBMCs. The J gene is TRBJ2-7, the V gene TRBV12-3 or TRBV12-4, with TRBD1 matching 7 bases. The TCR comes from a human donor in good health. CDR3 in DNA: TGTGCCAGCAGTTCGGACCGAACAGGGGAGAGGAACGAGCAGTACTTC. Translated: CASSSDRTGERNEQYF.